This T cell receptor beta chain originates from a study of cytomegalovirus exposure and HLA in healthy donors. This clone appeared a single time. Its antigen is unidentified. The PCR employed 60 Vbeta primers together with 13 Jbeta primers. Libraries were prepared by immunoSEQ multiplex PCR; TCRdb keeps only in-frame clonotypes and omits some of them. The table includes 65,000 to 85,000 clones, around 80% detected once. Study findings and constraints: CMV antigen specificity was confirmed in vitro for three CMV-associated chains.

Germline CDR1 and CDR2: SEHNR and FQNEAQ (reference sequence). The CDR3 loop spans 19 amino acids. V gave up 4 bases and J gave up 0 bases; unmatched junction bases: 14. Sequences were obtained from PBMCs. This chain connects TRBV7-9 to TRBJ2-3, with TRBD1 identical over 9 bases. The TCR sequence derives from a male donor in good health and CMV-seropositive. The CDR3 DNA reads TGTGCCAGCAGCTCAGGACAGGGGCGGGGATTTACTAGCACAGATACGCAGTATTTT. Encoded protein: CASSSGQGRGFTSTDTQYF. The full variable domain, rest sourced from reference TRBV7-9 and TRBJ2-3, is DTGVSQNPRHKITKRGQNVTFRCDPISEHNRLYWYRQTLGQGPEFLTYFQNEAQLEKSRLLSDRFSAERPKGSFSTLEIQRTEQGDSAMYLCASSSGQGRGFTSTDTQYFGPGTRLTVL.